This T cell receptor (beta chain) was captured by sequencing in a study of blood T cell repertoires in COVID-19. About the study: COVID-19 samples collected from the United States, Italy and Spain covered acute and convalescent phases. T cells, B-cell-depleted T cells, or PBMCs provided the cDNA or gDNA that served as material.

In the study's own analysis: Cell counts per sample came from amplifying reference gene primers. Sequencing was performed with immunoSEQ multiplex PCR; in TCRdb, only in-frame clones are kept and a portion is missing. The DNA was the basis for D and trimming; V, J and clone size are from that table. Found here are around 230,000 clones, about 88% of them singletons; the top ten hold roughly 2.8%. The CDR3 has 15 amino acids. The germline CDR1 and CDR2 sequences are MGHRA and YSYEKL. V lost 3 bases to trimming and J lost 7 bases; unmatched junction nucleotides: 11. This clone came up a few times. Adults between about 18 and 95 years of age took part from about two dozen US areas.

This rearrangement joins TRBV4-1 to TRBJ1-2; TRBD1 agrees at 7 bases. The sequenced material came from PBMCs or T cells enriched from blood (not recorded which). This receptor was taken from a woman between 25 and 40 years old who had recovered from COVID-19. CDR3 coding DNA: TGCGCCAGCAGCCACCCCGGGACAGACCTAGCTGGCTACACCTTC. It translates to CASSHPGTDLAGYTF.